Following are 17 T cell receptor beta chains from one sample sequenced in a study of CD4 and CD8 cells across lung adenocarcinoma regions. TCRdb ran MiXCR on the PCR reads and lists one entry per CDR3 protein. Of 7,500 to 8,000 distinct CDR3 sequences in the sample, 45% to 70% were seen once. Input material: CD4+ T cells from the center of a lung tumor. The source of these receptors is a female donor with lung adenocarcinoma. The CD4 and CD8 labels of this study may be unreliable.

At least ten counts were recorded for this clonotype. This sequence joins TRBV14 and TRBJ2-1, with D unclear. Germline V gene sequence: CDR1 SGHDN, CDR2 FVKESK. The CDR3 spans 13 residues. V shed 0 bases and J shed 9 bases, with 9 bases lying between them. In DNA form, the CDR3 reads TGTGCCAGCAGCCAAGAGCTAGTGGGTGAGCAGTTCTTC. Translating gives CASSQELVGEQFF.

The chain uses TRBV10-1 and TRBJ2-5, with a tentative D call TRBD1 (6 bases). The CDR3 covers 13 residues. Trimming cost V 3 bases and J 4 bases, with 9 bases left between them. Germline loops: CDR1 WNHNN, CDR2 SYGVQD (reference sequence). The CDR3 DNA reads TGCGCCAGCAGTGAAGGGGGAGTAGAGACCCAGTACTTC. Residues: CASSEGGVETQYF.

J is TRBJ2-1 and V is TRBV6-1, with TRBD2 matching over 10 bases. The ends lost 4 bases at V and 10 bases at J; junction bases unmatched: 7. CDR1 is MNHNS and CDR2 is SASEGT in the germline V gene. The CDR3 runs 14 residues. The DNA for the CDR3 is TGTGCCAGCAGTGTGATAGCGGGGGGCTACGAGCAGTTCTTC. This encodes CASSVIAGGYEQFF.

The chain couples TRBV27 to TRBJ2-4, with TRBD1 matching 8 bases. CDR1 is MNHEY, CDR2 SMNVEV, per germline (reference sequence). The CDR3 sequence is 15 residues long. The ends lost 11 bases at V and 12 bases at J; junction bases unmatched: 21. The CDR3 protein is CAWKRGTGPTDTQYF. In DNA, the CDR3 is TGTGCCTGGAAAAGGGGGACAGGACCCACAGACACTCAGTACTTC.

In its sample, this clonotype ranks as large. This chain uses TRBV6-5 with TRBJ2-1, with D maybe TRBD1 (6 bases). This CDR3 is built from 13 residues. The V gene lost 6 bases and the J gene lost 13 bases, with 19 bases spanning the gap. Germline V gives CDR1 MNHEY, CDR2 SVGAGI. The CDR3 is CASSPTGQETQFF. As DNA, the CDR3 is TGTGCCAGCAGCCCGACAGGACAAGAGACCCAGTTCTTC.

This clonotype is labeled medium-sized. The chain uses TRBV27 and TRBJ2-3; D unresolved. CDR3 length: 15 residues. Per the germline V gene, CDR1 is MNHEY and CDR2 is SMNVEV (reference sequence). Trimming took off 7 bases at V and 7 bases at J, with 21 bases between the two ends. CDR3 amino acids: CASNDLPLESNTQYF. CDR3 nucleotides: TGTGCCAGCAATGACCTCCCTTTGGAGTCTAATACGCAGTATTTT.

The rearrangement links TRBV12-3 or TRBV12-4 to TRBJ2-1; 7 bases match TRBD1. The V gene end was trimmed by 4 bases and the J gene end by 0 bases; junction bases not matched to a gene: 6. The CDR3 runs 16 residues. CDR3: CASSYRQGGSYNEQFF. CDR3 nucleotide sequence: TGTGCCAGCAGTTACCGACAGGGTGGCTCCTACAATGAGCAGTTCTTC.

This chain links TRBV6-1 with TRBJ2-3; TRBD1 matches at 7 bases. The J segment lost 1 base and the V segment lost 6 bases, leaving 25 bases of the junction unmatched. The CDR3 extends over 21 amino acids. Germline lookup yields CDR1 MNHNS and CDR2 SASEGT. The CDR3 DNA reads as TGTGCCAGCAGCTCTCTCACTTTCGACAGGGATGGTTTTTATGGCACAGATACGCAGTATTTT. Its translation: CASSSLTFDRDGFYGTDTQYF.

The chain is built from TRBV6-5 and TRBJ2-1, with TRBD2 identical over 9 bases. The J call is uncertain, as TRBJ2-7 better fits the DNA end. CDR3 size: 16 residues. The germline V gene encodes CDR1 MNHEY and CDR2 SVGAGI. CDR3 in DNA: TGTGCCAGCAGTTTTGTAAATAGCGGGGGCCGGTACGAGCAGTACTTC. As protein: CASSFVNSGGRYEQYF.

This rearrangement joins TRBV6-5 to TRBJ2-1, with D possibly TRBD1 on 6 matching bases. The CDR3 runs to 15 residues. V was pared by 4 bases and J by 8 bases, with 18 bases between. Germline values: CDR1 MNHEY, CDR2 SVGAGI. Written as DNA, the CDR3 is TGTGCCAGCAGTTCCGGGACAACGATCTGGGATGAGCAGTTCTTC. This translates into CASSSGTTIWDEQFF.

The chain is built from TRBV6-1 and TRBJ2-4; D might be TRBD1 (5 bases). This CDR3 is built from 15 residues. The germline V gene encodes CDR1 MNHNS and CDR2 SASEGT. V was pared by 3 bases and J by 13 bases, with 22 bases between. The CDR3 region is CASSEGLLSTDTQYF. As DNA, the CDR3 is TGTGCCAGCAGTGAGGGGCTGCTTAGCACAGATACGCAGTACTTC.

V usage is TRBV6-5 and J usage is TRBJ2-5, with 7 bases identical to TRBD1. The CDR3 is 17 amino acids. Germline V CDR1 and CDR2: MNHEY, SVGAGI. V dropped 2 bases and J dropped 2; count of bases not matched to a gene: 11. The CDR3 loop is CASSYGRLGQLQETQYF. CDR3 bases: TGTGCCAGCAGTTACGGCAGGCTGGGACAGCTTCAAGAGACCCAGTACTTC.

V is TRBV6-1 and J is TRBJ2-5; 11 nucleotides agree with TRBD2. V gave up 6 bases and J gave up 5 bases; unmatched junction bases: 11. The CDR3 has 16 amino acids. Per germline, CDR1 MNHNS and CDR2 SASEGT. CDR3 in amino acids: CASSLGTSGGGETQYF. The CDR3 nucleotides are TGTGCCAGCAGCCTCGGGACTAGCGGAGGGGGGGAGACCCAGTACTTC.

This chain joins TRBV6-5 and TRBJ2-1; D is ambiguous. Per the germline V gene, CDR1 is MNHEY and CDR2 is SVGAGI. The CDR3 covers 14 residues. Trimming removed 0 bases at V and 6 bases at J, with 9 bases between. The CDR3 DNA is TGTGCCAGCAGTTACTCTAGGAGCGCCAATGAGCAGTTCTTC. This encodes CASSYSRSANEQFF.

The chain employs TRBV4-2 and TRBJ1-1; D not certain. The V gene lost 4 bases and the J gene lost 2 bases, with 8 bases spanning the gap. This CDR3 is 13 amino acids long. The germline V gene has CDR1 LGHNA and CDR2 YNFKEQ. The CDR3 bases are TGTGCCAGCAGCCTTCAGCCTAACACTGAAGCTTTCTTT. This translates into CASSLQPNTEAFF.

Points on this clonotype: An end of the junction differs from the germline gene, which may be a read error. The CDR3 region is CASSYGGGGVRDTQYF. In DNA form, the CDR3 reads TGTGCCAGCAGTTACGGTGGGGGGGGCGTCCGGGATACGCAGTACTTT. J is TRBJ2-3 and V is TRBV6-5; tentative D call: TRBD2 (7 bases). Per germline, CDR1 MNHEY and CDR2 SVGAGI. CDR3 length: 16 amino acids.

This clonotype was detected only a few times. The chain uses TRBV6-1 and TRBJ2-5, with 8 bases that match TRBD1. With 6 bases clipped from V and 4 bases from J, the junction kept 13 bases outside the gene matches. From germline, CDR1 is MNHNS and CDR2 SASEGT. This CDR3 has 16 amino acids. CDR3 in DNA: TGTGCCAGCAGCTCCCCAGGGGGCCCTTCCCCAGAGACCCAGTACTTC. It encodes CASSSPGGPSPETQYF.